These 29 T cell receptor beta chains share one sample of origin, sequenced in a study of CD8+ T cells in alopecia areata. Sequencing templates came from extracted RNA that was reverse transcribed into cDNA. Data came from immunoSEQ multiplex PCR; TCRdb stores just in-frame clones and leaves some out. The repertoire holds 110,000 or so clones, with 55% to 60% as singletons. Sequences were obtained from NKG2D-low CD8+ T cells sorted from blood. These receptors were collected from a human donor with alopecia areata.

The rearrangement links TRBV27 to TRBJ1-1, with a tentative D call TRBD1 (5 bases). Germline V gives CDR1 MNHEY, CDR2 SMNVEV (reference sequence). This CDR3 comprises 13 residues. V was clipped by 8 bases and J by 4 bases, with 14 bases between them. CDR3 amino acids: CASCTGWGTEAFF. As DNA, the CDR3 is TGTGCCAGCTGTACAGGATGGGGCACTGAAGCTTTCTTT.

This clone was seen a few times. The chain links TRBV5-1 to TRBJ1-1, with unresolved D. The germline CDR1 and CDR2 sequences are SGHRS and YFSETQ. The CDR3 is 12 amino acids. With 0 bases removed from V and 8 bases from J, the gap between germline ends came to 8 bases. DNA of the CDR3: TGCGCCAGCAGCTTGGGGCACAAAGAAGCTTTCTTT. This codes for CASSLGHKEAFF.

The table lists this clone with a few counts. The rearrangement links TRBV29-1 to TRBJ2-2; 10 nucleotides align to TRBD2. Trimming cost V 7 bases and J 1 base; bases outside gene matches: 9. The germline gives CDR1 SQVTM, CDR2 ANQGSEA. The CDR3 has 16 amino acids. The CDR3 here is CSECALAGGNTGELFF. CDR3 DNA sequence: TGCAGCGAATGTGCTTTAGCGGGAGGGAACACCGGGGAGCTGTTTTTT.

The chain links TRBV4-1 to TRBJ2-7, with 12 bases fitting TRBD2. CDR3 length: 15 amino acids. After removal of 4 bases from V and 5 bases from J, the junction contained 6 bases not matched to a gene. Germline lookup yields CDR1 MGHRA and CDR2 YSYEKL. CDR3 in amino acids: CASSPTASGRDEQYF. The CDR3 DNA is TGCGCCAGCAGCCCCACGGCTAGCGGGAGGGACGAGCAGTACTTC.

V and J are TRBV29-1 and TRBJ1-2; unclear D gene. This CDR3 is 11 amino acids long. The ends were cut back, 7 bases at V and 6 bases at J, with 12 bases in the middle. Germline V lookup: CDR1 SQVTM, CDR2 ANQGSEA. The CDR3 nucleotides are TGCAGCGCTGCGGAAAGCGATGGCTACACCTTC. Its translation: CSAAESDGYTF. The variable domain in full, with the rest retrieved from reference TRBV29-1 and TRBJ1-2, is SAVISQKPSRDICQRGTSLTIQCQVDSQVTMMFWYRQQPGQSLTLIATANQGSEATYESGFVIDKFPISRPNLTFSTLTVSNMSPEDSSIYLCSAAESDGYTFGSGTRLTVV.

The CDR3 sequence is CASSGLGSSTDTQYF. For the CDR3, the DNA is TGCGCCAGCAGCGGCTTGGGCTCTAGCACAGATACGCAGTATTTT. This chain uses TRBV5-1 with TRBJ2-3; D remains ambiguous. This CDR3 has 15 residues. CDR1 is SGHRS and CDR2 is YFSETQ in the germline V gene. V was shortened by 4 bases and J by 0 bases, with 12 bases between the two germline ends.

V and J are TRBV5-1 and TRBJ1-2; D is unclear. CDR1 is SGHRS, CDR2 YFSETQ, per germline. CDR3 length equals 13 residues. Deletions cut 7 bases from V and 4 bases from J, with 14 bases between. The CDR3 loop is CASGEPGLYGYTF. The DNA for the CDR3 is TGCGCCAGCGGCGAACCGGGTCTCTATGGCTACACCTTC.

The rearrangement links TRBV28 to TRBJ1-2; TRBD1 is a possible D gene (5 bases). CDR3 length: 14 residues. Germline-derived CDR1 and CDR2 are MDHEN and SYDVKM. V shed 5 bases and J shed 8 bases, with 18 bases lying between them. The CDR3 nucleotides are TGTGCCAGCAGTCCCCAGGGACTTCTCACCGGCTACACCTTC. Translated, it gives CASSPQGLLTGYTF.

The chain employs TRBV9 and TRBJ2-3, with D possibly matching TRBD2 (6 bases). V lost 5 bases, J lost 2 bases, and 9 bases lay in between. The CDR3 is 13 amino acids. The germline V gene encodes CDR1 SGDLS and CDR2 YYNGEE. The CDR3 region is CASSSGVTDTQYF. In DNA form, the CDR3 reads TGTGCCAGCAGTAGCGGTGTCACAGATACGCAGTATTTT.

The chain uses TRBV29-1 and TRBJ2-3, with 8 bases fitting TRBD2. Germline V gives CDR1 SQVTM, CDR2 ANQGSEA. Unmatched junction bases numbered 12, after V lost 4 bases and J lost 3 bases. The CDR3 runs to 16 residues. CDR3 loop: CSVVLIAGRATDTQYF. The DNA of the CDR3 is TGCAGCGTTGTTCTTATAGCGGGACGAGCTACAGATACGCAGTATTTT.

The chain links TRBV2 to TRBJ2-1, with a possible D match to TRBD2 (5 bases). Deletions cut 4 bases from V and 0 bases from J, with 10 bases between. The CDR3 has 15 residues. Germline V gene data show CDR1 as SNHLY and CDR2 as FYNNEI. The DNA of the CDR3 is TGTGCCAGCAGTGTTGGGAGAGGCTCCTACAATGAGCAGTTCTTC. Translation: CASSVGRGSYNEQFF. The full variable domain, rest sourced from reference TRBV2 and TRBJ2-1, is EPEVTQTPSHQVTQMGQEVILRCVPISNHLYFYWYRQILGQKVEFLVSFYNNEISEKSEIFDDQFSVERPDGSNFTLKIRSTKLEDSAMYFCASSVGRGSYNEQFFGPGTRLTVL.

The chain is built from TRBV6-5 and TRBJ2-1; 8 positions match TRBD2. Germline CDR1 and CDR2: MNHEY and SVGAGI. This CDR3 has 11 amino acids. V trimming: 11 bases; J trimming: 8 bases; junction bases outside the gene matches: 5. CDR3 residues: CAAGGPDEQFF. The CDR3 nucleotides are TGTGCCGCGGGAGGACCAGATGAGCAGTTCTTC.

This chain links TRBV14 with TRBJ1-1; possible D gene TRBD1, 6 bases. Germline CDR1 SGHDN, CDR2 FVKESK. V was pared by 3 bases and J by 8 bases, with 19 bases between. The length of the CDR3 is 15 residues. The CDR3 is CASSQDRDISSEAFF. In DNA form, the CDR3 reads TGTGCCAGCAGCCAGGACCGGGACATATCTTCCGAAGCTTTCTTT.

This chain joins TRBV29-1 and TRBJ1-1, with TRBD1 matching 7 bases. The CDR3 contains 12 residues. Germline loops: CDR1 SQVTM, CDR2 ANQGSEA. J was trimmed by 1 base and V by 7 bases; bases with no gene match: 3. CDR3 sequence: CSARQGNTEAFF. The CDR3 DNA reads TGCAGCGCTCGACAGGGGAACACTGAAGCTTTCTTT.

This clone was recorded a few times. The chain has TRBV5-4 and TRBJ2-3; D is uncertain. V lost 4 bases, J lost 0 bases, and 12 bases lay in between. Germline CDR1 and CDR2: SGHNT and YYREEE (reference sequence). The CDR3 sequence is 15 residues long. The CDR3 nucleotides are TGTGCCAGCAGCCCACAGAGTACTAGCACAGATACGCAGTATTTT. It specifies CASSPQSTSTDTQYF.

The chain's CDR3 is CASVPGQGPAKNIQYF. The CDR3 nucleotides are TGTGCCAGCGTTCCGGGGCAGGGACCTGCCAAAAACATTCAGTACTTC. J is TRBJ2-4 and V is TRBV28, with D perhaps assigned TRBD1 or TRBD2 (5 bases each). Deletions cut 8 bases from V and 1 base from J, with 18 bases between. This CDR3 is 16 amino acids long. In germline, CDR1 is MDHEN, CDR2 SYDVKM.

CDR3 in DNA: TGCGCCAGCAGCTTGGAACCAAACGCACACTACGAGCAGTACTTC. This sequence encodes CASSLEPNAHYEQYF. This chain links TRBV5-1 with TRBJ2-7, with D unresolved. CDR1 and CDR2 from the germline V gene are SGHRS and YFSETQ. V was trimmed by 0 bases and J by 3 bases, leaving 13 bases between them. The CDR3 length is 15 residues. The full variable domain, its missing parts supplied by reference TRBV5-1 and TRBJ2-7, is KAGVTQTPRYLIKTRGQQVTLSCSPISGHRSVSWYQQTPGQGLQFLFEYFSETQRNKGNFPGRFSGRQFSNSRSEMNVSTLELGDSALYLCASSLEPNAHYEQYFGPGTRLTVT.

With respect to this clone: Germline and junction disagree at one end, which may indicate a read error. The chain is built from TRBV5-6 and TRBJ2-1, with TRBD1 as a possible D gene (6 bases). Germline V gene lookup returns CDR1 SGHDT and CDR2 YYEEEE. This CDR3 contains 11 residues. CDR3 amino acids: CASSFGDNVLF. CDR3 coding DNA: TGTGCCAGCAGTTTTGGGGACAATGTCCTCTTC.

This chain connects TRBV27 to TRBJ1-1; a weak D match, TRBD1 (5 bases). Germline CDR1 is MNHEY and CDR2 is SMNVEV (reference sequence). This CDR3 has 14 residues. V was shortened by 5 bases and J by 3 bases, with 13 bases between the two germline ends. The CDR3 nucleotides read TGTGCCAGCAGTACCTACACGGGGGACACTGAAGCTTTCTTT. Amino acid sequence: CASSTYTGDTEAFF.

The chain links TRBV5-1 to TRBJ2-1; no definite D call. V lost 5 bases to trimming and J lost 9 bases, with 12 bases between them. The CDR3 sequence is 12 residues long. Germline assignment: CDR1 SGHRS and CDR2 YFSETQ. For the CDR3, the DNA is TGCGCCAGCAGGGACGCCGTGGGTGAGCAGTTCTTC. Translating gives CASRDAVGEQFF.

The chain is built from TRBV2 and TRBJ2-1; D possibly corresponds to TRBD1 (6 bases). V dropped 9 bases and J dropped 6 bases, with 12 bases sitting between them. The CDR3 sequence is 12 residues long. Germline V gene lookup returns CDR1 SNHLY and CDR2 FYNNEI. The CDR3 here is CARGASSNEQFF. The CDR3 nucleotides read TGTGCCAGGGGGGCCTCCAGCAATGAGCAGTTCTTC.

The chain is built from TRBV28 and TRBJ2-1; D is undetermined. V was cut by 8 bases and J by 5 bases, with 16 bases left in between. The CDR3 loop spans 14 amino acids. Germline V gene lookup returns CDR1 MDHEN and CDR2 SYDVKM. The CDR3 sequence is CASCSRDYHNEQFF. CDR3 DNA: TGTGCCAGCTGCTCAAGGGATTACCACAATGAGCAGTTCTTC.

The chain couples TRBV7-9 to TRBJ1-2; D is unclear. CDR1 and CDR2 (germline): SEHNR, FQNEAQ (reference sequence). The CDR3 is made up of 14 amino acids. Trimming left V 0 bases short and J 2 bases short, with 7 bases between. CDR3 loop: CASSLAGGNYGYTF. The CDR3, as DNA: TGTGCCAGCAGCTTAGCCGGAGGAAACTATGGCTACACCTTC.

CDR3 DNA sequence: TGCGCCAGCAGCCCAGGGAGAGGGCCCCTCTACGAGCAGTACTTC. This encodes CASSPGRGPLYEQYF. V is TRBV5-1 and J is TRBJ2-7; the D call may be TRBD1 or TRBD2 (5 bases each). The V end lost 4 bases, the J end lost 3 bases, and 17 bases lay between the germline ends. The CDR3 totals 15 residues. Germline CDR1 is SGHRS and CDR2 is YFSETQ.

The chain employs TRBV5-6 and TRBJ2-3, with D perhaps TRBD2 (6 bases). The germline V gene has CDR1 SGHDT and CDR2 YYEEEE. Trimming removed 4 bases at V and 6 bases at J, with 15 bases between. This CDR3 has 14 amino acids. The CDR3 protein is CASSGDWLLDTQYF. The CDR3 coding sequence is TGTGCCAGCAGCGGGGACTGGCTCCTGGATACGCAGTATTTT. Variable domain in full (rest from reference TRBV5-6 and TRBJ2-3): DAGVTQSPTHLIKTRGQQVTLRCSPKSGHDTVSWYQQALGQGPQFIFQYYEEEERQRGNFPDRFSGHQFPNYSSELNVNALLLGDSALYLCASSGDWLLDTQYFGPGTRLTVL.

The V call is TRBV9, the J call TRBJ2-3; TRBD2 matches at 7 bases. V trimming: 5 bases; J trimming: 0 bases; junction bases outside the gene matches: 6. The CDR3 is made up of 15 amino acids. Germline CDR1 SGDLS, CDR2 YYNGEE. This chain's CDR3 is CASRKGGLSTDTQYF. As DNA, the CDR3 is TGTGCCAGCAGAAAGGGAGGGCTTAGCACAGATACGCAGTATTTT.

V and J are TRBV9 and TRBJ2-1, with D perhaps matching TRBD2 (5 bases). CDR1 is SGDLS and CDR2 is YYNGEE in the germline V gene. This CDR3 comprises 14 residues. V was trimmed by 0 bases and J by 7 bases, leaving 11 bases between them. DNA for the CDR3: TGTGCCAGCAGCGTAGCCAGGACTCCTAATGAGCAGTTCTTC. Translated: CASSVARTPNEQFF. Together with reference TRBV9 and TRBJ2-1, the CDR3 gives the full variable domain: DSGVTQTPKHLITATGQRVTLRCSPRSGDLSVYWYQQSLDQGLQFLIQYYNGEERAKGNILERFSAQQFPDLHSELNLSSLELGDSALYFCASSVARTPNEQFFGPGTRLTVL.

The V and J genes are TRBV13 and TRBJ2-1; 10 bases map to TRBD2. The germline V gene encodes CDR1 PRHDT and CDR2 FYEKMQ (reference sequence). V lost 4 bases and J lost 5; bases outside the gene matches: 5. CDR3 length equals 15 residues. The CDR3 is CASSWGLARDNEQFF. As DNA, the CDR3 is TGTGCCAGCAGCTGGGGACTAGCGAGAGACAATGAGCAGTTCTTC.

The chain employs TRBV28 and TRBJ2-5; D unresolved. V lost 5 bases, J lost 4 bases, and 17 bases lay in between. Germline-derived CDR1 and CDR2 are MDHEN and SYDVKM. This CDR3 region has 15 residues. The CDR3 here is CASSPRRTLGETQYF. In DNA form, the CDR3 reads TGTGCCAGCAGTCCCCGACGGACCCTTGGAGAGACCCAGTACTTC.